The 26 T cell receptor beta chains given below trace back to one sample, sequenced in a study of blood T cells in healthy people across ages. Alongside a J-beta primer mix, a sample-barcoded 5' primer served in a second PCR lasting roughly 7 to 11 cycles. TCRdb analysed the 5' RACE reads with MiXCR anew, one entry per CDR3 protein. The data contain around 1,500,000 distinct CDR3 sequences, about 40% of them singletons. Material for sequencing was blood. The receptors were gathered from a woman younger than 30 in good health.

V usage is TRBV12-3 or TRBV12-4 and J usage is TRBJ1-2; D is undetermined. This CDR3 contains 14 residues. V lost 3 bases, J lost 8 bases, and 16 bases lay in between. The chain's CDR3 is CASSFWAETQGYTF. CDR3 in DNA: TGTGCCAGCAGTTTTTGGGCCGAGACGCAGGGCTACACCTTC.

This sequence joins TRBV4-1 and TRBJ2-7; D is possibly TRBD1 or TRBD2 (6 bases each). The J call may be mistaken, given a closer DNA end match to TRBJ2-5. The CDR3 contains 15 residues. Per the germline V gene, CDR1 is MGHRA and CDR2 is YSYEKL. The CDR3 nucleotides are TGCGCCAGCAGCCAAGATTTAGGGGGGAAAGAGACCCAGTACTTC. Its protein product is CASSQDLGGKETQYF.

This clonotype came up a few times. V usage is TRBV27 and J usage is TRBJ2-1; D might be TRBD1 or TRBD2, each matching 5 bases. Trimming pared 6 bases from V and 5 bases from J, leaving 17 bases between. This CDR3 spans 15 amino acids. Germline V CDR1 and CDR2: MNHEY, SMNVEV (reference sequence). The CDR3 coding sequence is TGTGCCAGCAGATACCGGGACGGTCGAAACAATGAGCAGTTCTTC. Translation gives CASRYRDGRNNEQFF.

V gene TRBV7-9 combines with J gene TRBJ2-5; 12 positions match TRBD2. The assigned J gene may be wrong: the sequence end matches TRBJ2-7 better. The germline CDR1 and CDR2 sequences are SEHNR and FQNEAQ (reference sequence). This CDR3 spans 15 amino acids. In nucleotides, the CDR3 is TGTGCCAGCAGCTCTAGCGGGAGGGCCGTATACGAGCAGTACTTC. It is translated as CASSSSGRAVYEQYF.

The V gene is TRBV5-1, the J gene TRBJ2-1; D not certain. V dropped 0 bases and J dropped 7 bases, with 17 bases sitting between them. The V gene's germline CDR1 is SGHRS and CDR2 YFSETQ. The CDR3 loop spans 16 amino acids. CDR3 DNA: TGCGCCAGCAGCTTGGTCGGGTTAGAAGTGTGGAATGAGCAGTTCTTC. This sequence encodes CASSLVGLEVWNEQFF.

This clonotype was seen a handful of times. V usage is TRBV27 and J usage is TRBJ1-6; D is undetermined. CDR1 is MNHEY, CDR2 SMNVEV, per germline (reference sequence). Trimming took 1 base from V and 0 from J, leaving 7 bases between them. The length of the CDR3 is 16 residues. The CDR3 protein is CASSLFGSSYNSPLHF. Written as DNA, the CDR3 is TGTGCCAGCAGTTTATTCGGGAGCTCCTATAATTCACCCCTCCACTTT.

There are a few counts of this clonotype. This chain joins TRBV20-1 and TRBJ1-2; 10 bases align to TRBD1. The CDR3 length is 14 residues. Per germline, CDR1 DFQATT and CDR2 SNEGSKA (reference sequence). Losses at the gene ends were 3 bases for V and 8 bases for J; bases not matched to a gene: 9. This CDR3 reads CSARATGGKGGYTF. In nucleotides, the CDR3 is TGCAGTGCTAGGGCGACAGGGGGCAAGGGAGGCTACACCTTC.

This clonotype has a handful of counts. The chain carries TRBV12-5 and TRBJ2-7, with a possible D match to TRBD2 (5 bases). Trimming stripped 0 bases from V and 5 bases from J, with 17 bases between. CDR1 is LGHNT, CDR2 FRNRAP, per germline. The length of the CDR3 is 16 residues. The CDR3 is CASGLVLAGTGDEQYF. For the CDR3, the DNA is TGTGCTAGTGGTTTGGTCCTTGCGGGTACGGGCGACGAGCAGTACTTC.

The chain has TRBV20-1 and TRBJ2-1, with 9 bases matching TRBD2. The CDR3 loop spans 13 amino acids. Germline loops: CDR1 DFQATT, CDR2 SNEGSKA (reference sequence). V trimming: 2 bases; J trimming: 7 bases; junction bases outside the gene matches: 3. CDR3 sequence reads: CSARRLAGNEQFF. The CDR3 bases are TGCAGTGCTAGACGGCTAGCGGGAAATGAGCAGTTCTTC.

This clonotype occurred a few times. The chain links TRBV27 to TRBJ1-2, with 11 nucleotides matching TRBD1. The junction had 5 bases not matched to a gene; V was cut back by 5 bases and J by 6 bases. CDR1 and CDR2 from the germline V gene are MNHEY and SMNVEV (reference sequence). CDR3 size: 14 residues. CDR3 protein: CASSTPGQGDGYTF. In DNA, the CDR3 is TGTGCCAGCAGTACCCCGGGACAGGGGGATGGCTACACCTTC.

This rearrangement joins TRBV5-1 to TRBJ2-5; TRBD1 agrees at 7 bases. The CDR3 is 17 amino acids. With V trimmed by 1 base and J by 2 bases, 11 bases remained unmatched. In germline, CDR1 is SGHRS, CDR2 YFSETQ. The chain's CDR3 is CASSLRGTGTAQETQYF. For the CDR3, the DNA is TGCGCCAGCAGCTTGAGAGGTACTGGGACAGCTCAAGAGACCCAGTACTTC.

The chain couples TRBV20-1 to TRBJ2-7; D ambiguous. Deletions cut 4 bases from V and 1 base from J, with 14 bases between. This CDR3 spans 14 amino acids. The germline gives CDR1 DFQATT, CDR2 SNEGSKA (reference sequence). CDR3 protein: CSATKPGSSYEQYF. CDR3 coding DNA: TGCAGTGCTACCAAGCCTGGCTCTTCCTACGAGCAGTACTTC.

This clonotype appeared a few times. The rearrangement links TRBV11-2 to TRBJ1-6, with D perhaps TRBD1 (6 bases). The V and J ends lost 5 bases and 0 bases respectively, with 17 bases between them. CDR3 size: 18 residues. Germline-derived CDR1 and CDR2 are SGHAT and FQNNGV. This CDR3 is CASSLTPGQRSYNSPLHF. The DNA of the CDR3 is TGTGCCAGCAGCCTAACACCGGGACAACGCTCCTATAATTCACCCCTCCACTTT.

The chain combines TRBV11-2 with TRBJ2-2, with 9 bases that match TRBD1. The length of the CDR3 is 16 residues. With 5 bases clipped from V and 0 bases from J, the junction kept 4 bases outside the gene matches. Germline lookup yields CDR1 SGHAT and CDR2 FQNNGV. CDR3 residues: CASSTRQGANTGELFF. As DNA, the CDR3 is TGTGCCAGCAGCACAAGACAGGGGGCGAACACCGGGGAGCTGTTTTTT.

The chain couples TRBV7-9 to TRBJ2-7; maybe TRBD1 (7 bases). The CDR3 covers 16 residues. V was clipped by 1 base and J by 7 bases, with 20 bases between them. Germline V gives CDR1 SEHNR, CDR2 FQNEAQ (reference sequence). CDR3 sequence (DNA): TGTGCCAGCAGCTTAGGTTCCCCCAGGGGGGACAATGAGCAGTACTTC. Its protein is CASSLGSPRGDNEQYF.

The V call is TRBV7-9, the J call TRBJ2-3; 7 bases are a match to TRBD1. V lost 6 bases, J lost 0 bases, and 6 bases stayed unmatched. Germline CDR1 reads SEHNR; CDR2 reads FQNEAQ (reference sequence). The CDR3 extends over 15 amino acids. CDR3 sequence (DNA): TGTGCCAGCAGAACAGGGGATCCTAGCACAGATACGCAGTATTTT. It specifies CASRTGDPSTDTQYF.

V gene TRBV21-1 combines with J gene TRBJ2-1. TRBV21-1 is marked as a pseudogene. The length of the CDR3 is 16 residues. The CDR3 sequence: CASSKADRGSYNEQFF. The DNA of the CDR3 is TGTGCCAGCAGCAAAGCGGACAGGGGTTCCTACAATGAGCAGTTCTTC.

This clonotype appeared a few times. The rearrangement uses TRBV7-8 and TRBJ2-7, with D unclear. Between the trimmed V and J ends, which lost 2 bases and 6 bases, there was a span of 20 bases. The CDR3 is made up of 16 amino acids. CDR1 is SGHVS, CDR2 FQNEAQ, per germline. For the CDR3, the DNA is TGTGCCAGCAGCTTACTATTTGGGCCTTCGCTCGGCGAGCAGTACTTC. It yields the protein CASSLLFGPSLGEQYF.

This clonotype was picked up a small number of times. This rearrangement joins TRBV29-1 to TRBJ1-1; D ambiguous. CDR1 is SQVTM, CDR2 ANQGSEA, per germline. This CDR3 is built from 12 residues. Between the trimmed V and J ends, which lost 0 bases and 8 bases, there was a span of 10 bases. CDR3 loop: CSVEESGPEAFF. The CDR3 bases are TGCAGCGTTGAAGAGTCAGGCCCCGAAGCTTTCTTT.

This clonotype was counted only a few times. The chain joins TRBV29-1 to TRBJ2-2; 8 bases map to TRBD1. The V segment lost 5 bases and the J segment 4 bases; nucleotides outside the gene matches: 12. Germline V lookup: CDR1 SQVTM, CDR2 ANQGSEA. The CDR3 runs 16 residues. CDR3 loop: CSVLGQGSEGTGELFF. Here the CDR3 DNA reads TGCAGCGTTCTCGGACAGGGAAGCGAGGGCACCGGGGAGCTGTTTTTT.

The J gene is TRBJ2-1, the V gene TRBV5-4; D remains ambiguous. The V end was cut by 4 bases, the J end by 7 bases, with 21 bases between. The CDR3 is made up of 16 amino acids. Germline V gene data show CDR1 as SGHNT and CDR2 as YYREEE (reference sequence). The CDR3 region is CASSPGPLDPGNEQFF. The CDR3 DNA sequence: TGTGCCAGCAGCCCAGGACCTCTGGATCCAGGAAATGAGCAGTTCTTC.

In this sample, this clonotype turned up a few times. The DNA for the CDR3 is TGTGCCAGCGGGGGAGGGCAGTATTTT. It specifies CASGGGQYF. This rearrangement joins TRBV27 to TRBJ2-3; D may be TRBD2 (6 bases). Germline CDR1 is MNHEY and CDR2 is SMNVEV (reference sequence). The CDR3 totals 9 residues. The V gene lost 8 bases and the J gene lost 11 bases, with 8 bases spanning the gap.

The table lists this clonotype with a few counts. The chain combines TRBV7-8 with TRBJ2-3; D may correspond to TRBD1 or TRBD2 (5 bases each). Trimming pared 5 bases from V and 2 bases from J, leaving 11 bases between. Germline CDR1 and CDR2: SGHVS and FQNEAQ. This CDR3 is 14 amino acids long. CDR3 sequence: CASSRGRTTDTQYF. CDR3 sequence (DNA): TGTGCCAGCAGCCGGGGACGGACCACAGATACGCAGTATTTT.

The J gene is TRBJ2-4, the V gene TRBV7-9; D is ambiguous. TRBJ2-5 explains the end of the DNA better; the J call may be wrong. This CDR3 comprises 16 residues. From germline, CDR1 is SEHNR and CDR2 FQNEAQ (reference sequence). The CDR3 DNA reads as TGTGCCAGCAGCTCGACCTTAAACAGAGAACCAGAGACCCAGTACTTC. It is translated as CASSSTLNREPETQYF.

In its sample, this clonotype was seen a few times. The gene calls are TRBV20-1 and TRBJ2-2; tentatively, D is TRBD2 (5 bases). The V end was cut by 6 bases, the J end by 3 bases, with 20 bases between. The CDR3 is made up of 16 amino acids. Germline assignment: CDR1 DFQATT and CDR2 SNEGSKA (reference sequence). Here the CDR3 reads CSASPHRGRDTGELFF. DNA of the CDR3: TGCAGTGCCAGCCCTCACCGCGGGCGAGACACCGGGGAGCTGTTTTTT.

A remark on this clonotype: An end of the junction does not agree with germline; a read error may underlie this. The CDR3 bases are TGTGCCACCAGTCGACTAGCGGCATTTACCCAAGAGACCCAGTACTTC. Its protein is CATSRLAAFTQETQYF. The chain has TRBV10-3 and TRBJ2-5, with 9 bases aligning to TRBD2. Germline CDR1 ENHRY, CDR2 SYGVKD. The CDR3 consists of 16 residues.